The 21 T cell receptor beta chains presented below share a single source sample, sequenced in a study of blood T cell repertoires in COVID-19. Libraries were prepared by immunoSEQ multiplex PCR; TCRdb keeps only in-frame clonotypes and omits some of them. The data hold about 190,000 clones, with about 80% observed a single time. The specimen sequenced was peripheral blood. The receptor set was obtained from a man between 60 and 75 years old with acute or convalescent COVID-19.

The V gene is TRBV19, the J gene TRBJ1-2; the match to TRBD1 covers 9 bases. J was trimmed by 3 bases and V by 8 bases; bases with no gene match: 10. Germline CDR1 and CDR2: LNHDA and SQIVND (reference sequence). The length of the CDR3 is 15 residues. The CDR3 reads CASSGQGVMDYGYTF. CDR3 DNA: TGTGCCAGTTCGGGACAGGGTGTAATGGACTATGGCTACACCTTC.

The DNA for the CDR3 is TGTGCCACCAGTGATAAAAGGGGAACCTATAGCAATCAGCCCCAGCATTTT. As protein: CATSDKRGTYSNQPQHF. The chain recombines TRBV24-1 with TRBJ1-5, with TRBD1 as a possible D gene (5 bases). Trimming cost V 3 bases and J 0 bases, with 14 bases left between them. The length of the CDR3 is 17 residues. Germline-derived CDR1 and CDR2 are KGHDR and SFDVKD.

V gene TRBV12-3 or TRBV12-4 combines with J gene TRBJ1-2; maybe TRBD1 (5 bases). With 7 bases removed from V and 1 base from J, the gap between germline ends came to 10 bases. This CDR3 spans 13 amino acids. The CDR3 here is CASTPDSNYGYTF. In DNA form, the CDR3 reads TGTGCCAGCACCCCCGACAGTAACTATGGCTACACCTTC.

The chain is built from TRBV29-1 and TRBJ1-2, with 7 positions matching TRBD1. Germline CDR1 and CDR2: SQVTM and ANQGSEA. This CDR3 spans 14 amino acids. Unmatched junction bases numbered 5, after V lost 2 bases and J lost 2 bases. The CDR3 loop is CSVEPGDRNYGYTF. The CDR3 coding sequence is TGCAGCGTTGAACCGGGGGACAGAAACTATGGCTACACCTTC.

This clone was picked up one time. The rearrangement uses TRBV9 and TRBJ2-1; 9 bases line up with TRBD2. Germline V gene data show CDR1 as SGDLS and CDR2 as YYNGEE. The junction had 12 bases not matched to a gene; V was cut back by 3 bases and J by 8 bases. There are 16 residues in the CDR3. CDR3 DNA sequence: TGTGCCAGCAGCGACTCTGCGGGGGGGGTCTCGTATGAGCAGTTCTTC. Its protein product is CASSDSAGGVSYEQFF.

The V call is TRBV6-2 or TRBV6-3, the J call TRBJ1-2, with D tentatively TRBD1 (6 bases). The CDR3 extends over 13 amino acids. Germline V lookup: CDR1 MNHEY, CDR2 SVGEGT. Trimming stripped 2 bases from V and 2 bases from J, with 6 bases between. The CDR3 protein is CASSYDRNYGYTF. The CDR3 coding sequence is TGTGCCAGCAGTTACGACAGGAACTATGGCTACACCTTC.

The genes are TRBV6-6 and TRBJ2-1, with D tentatively TRBD2 (6 bases). V lost 6 bases and J lost 9, with 15 bases in between. This CDR3 contains 13 residues. Germline assignment: CDR1 MNHNY and CDR2 SVGAGI (reference sequence). The CDR3 region is CASRPLAIAEQFF. CDR3 in DNA: TGTGCCAGCAGGCCCCTAGCGATTGCTGAGCAGTTCTTC.

The chain couples TRBV3-1 (or the pseudogene TRBV3-2) to TRBJ1-1; 11 bases match TRBD1. The CDR3 sequence is 18 residues long. In germline, CDR1 is LGHDT, CDR2 YNNKEL (reference sequence). Trimming at V came to 4 bases and at J to 1 base, leaving 11 bases not matched to a gene. The CDR3 coding sequence is TGTGCCAGCAGCCGCCCTGGGGGGACAGGGGGAGGGAACACTGAAGCTTTCTTT. Its protein is CASSRPGGTGGGNTEAFF.

The chain combines TRBV24-1 with TRBJ1-2; 9 bases are shared with TRBD1. This CDR3 is 17 amino acids long. Germline trimming cut 1 base from V and 5 bases from J; bases unmatched to any gene: 10. CDR1 is KGHDR and CDR2 is SFDVKD in the germline V gene. CDR3 in DNA: TGTGCCACCAGTGATTTTAGCCCGGACAGGGGTAGATATGGCTACACCTTC. Amino acid sequence: CATSDFSPDRGRYGYTF.

This rearrangement joins TRBV7-6 to TRBJ2-3; the match to TRBD2 covers 7 bases. CDR3 length: 15 residues. Germline V gene sequence: CDR1 SGHVS, CDR2 FNYEAQ. The V segment lost 1 base and the J segment 4 bases; nucleotides outside the gene matches: 5. This chain's CDR3 is CASSLGREYPDTQYF. The CDR3 coding sequence is TGTGCCAGCAGCTTAGGGCGGGAGTACCCAGATACGCAGTATTTT.

The V and J genes are TRBV6-2 or TRBV6-3 and TRBJ1-3; unclear D gene. Germline V CDR1 and CDR2: MNHEY, SVGEGT. The CDR3 runs to 14 residues. Trimming took off 2 bases at V and 3 bases at J, with 8 bases between the two ends. In nucleotides, the CDR3 is TGTGCCAGCAGTTACATGCAGTTTGGAAACACCATATATTTT. The encoded protein is CASSYMQFGNTIYF.

This clone was picked up one time. The chain recombines TRBV3-1 (or the pseudogene TRBV3-2) with TRBJ2-3; 8 nucleotides line up with TRBD2. This CDR3 is built from 15 residues. J gave up 2 bases and V 4 bases, and 5 bases lay outside the gene matches. Germline CDR1 and CDR2: LGHDT and YNNKEL (reference sequence). The CDR3 DNA reads TGTGCCAGCAGCCCCGGGGGGGCTTTCACAGATACGCAGTATTTT. It encodes CASSPGGAFTDTQYF.

The V gene is TRBV7-2, the J gene TRBJ2-1; 13 nucleotides line up with TRBD2. The CDR3 consists of 16 residues. Germline values: CDR1 SGHTA, CDR2 FQGNSA. Trimming took 4 bases from V and 1 from J; bases not matched to a gene: 1. Written as DNA, the CDR3 is TGTGCCAGCAGCTCACTAGCGGGAGGGTCCTACAATGAGCAGTTCTTC. This codes for CASSSLAGGSYNEQFF.

This clone occurred a few times. The V call is TRBV6-2 or TRBV6-3, the J call TRBJ2-1, with 11 nucleotides matching TRBD2. The J segment lost 8 bases and the V segment lost 2 bases, leaving 5 bases of the junction unmatched. The CDR3 is 15 residues long. Germline CDR1 and CDR2: MNHEY and SVGEGT. This CDR3 is CASSYASGGSDEQFF. For the CDR3, the DNA is TGTGCCAGCAGTTACGCTAGCGGGGGGTCGGATGAGCAGTTCTTC.

The genes are TRBV27 and TRBJ1-2; 7 nucleotides align to TRBD1. V gave up 2 bases and J gave up 4 bases; unmatched junction bases: 10. Germline values: CDR1 MNHEY, CDR2 SMNVEV (reference sequence). This CDR3 is 16 amino acids long. CDR3 nucleotides: TGTGCCAGCAGTTTACAAGGGGCAGGGGGATTCTATGGCTACACCTTC. Protein: CASSLQGAGGFYGYTF.

V and J are TRBV3-1 (or the pseudogene TRBV3-2) and TRBJ2-7; 7 bases agree with TRBD2. With 5 bases clipped from V and 5 bases from J, the junction kept 6 bases outside the gene matches. This CDR3 has 13 residues. Germline values: CDR1 LGHDT, CDR2 YNNKEL (reference sequence). This CDR3 is CASSGRTRDEQYF. DNA for the CDR3: TGTGCCAGCAGCGGACGGACTAGAGACGAGCAGTACTTC.

This clone appeared many times. V usage is TRBV6-2 or TRBV6-3 and J usage is TRBJ2-3; 8 positions match TRBD2. J lost 1 base, V lost 6 bases, and 12 bases had no gene match. Germline CDR1 MNHEY, CDR2 SVGEGT. The CDR3 length is 17 residues. The CDR3 sequence is CASSNGGLVRGTDTQYF. Here the CDR3 DNA reads TGTGCCAGCAGCAACGGGGGACTAGTCAGAGGCACAGATACGCAGTATTTT.

This clone was picked up one time. The chain couples TRBV12-3 or TRBV12-4 to TRBJ2-5, with D possibly matching TRBD2 (6 bases). The CDR3 covers 13 residues. The germline V and J ends were trimmed by 4 bases and 5 bases, with 11 bases remaining between them. CDR3 in amino acids: CASSSGGAETQYF. The CDR3 DNA sequence: TGTGCCAGCAGTTCGGGCGGGGCTGAGACCCAGTACTTC.

V usage is TRBV24-1 and J usage is TRBJ2-3; perhaps TRBD2 as D (7 bases). Trimming removed 5 bases at V and 4 bases at J, with 15 bases between. CDR1 is KGHDR and CDR2 is SFDVKD in the germline V gene. The CDR3 spans 15 residues. The CDR3 sequence: CATSGAGEGSDTQYF. In nucleotides, the CDR3 is TGTGCCACCAGTGGGGCAGGGGAGGGTTCAGATACGCAGTATTTT.

The CDR3 protein is CASSQRPGLASRSGNTIYF. The CDR3 bases are TGCGCCAGCAGCCAAAGGCCCGGACTAGCCTCTCGCTCCGGAAACACCATATATTTT. The chain carries TRBV4-1 and TRBJ1-3; D remains unclear. The CDR3 is 19 residues long. In germline, CDR1 is MGHRA, CDR2 YSYEKL. Between the trimmed V and J ends, which lost 2 bases and 4 bases, there was a span of 24 bases.

V and J are TRBV19 and TRBJ1-2; D might be TRBD1 (5 bases). V was clipped by 5 bases and J by 3 bases, with 7 bases between them. CDR1 is LNHDA, CDR2 SQIVND, per germline (reference sequence). The CDR3 covers 12 residues. The CDR3 reads CASSLQDYGYTF. CDR3 sequence (DNA): TGTGCCAGTAGTTTACAGGACTATGGCTACACCTTC.